These T cell receptor beta chains were read from a single sample in a study of blood T cell repertoires in COVID-19. TCRdb keeps only in-frame clones here, not all; method: immunoSEQ multiplex PCR. The data contain about 130,000 clones, about 70% of them singletons. Input material: peripheral blood. These receptors were taken from an elderly man with COVID-19, enrolled during active disease. The CDR3 runs from the conserved cysteine through the conserved F or W. Each record gives: V gene, D gene, J gene, clone size, CDR3 protein, CDR3 DNA. The D gene is left open where the match is weak. Not all rows give a size; the values are once, few, many and, for expanded clones, a class.

V gene: TRBV28
D gene: TRBD1
J gene: TRBJ2-1
clone size: .
CDR3 protein: CASSTPTGTGGYNEQFF
CDR3 DNA: TGTGCCAGCAGTACACCGACAGGGACCGGTGGATACAATGAGCAGTTCTTC

V gene: TRBV19
D gene: TRBD2
J gene: TRBJ2-4
clone size: .
CDR3 protein: CASSNPGGAKNIQYF
CDR3 DNA: TGTGCCAGTAGTAACCCGGGGGGGGCCAAAAACATTCAGTACTTC

V gene: TRBV6-5
D gene: .
J gene: TRBJ1-4
clone size: .
CDR3 protein: CASSYSRTLNEKLFF
CDR3 DNA: TGTGCCAGCAGTTACTCGAGGACACTGAATGAAAAACTGTTTTTT

V gene: TRBV11-1
D gene: TRBD2
J gene: TRBJ2-1
clone size: .
CDR3 protein: CASSSSGTSGRDEQFF
CDR3 DNA: TGTGCCAGCAGCTCGTCCGGGACTAGCGGGAGGGATGAGCAGTTCTTC

V gene: TRBV18
D gene: TRBD1
J gene: TRBJ2-7
clone size: .
CDR3 protein: CASSPGQRSSYEQYF
CDR3 DNA: TGTGCCAGCTCACCGGGACAGCGAAGCTCCTACGAGCAGTACTTC

V gene: TRBV27
D gene: .
J gene: TRBJ2-3
clone size: once
CDR3 protein: CASSPTVSTDTQYF
CDR3 DNA: TGTGCCAGCAGTCCTACAGTTAGCACAGATACGCAGTATTTT

V gene: TRBV27
D gene: .
J gene: TRBJ2-5
clone size: .
CDR3 protein: CASSTHRSETQYF
CDR3 DNA: TGTGCCAGCAGTACGCACCGGTCGGAGACCCAGTACTTC

V gene: TRBV27
D gene: .
J gene: TRBJ2-2
clone size: once
CDR3 protein: CASSLLSGELFF
CDR3 DNA: TGTGCCAGCAGTCTCCTCTCCGGGGAGCTGTTTTTT

V gene: TRBV7-2
D gene: TRBD2
J gene: TRBJ2-7
clone size: .
CDR3 protein: CASSRISGTSGYEQYF
CDR3 DNA: TGTGCCAGCAGCCGGATTTCCGGGACTAGCGGCTACGAGCAGTACTTC

V gene: TRBV12-3/TRBV12-4
D gene: .
J gene: TRBJ2-5
clone size: .
CDR3 protein: CASSLGQKETQYF
CDR3 DNA: TGTGCCAGCAGTTTAGGGCAGAAAGAGACCCAGTACTTC

V gene: TRBV2
D gene: TRBD1
J gene: TRBJ2-7
clone size: .
CDR3 protein: CASSEYTGTAQYF
CDR3 DNA: TGTGCCAGCAGTGAGTATACCGGGACAGCGCAGTACTTC

V gene: TRBV3-1/TRBV3-2
D gene: TRBD2
J gene: TRBJ2-1
clone size: .
CDR3 protein: CASSSRGSGRAVEQFF
CDR3 DNA: TGTGCCAGCAGCTCCCGGGGTAGCGGGAGGGCCGTTGAGCAGTTCTTC

V gene: TRBV23-1
D gene: .
J gene: TRBJ2-6
clone size: .
CDR3 protein: CASSQLTVSGANVLTF
CDR3 DNA: TGCGCCAGCAGTCAATTGACAGTATCTGGGGCCAACGTCCTGACTTTC

V gene: TRBV5-1
D gene: TRBD1
J gene: TRBJ1-2
clone size: .
CDR3 protein: CASSGQGNYGYTF
CDR3 DNA: TGCGCCAGCAGCGGACAGGGGAACTATGGCTACACCTTC

V gene: TRBV5-4
D gene: TRBD2
J gene: TRBJ2-5
clone size: .
CDR3 protein: CASTQRTSGRAGQETQYF
CDR3 DNA: TGTGCCAGCACCCAACGGACTAGCGGGAGGGCCGGGCAAGAGACCCAGTACTTC

V gene: TRBV2
D gene: .
J gene: TRBJ1-1
clone size: .
CDR3 protein: CASSGQGFVEAFF
CDR3 DNA: TGTGCCAGCAGTGGGCAGGGTTTTGTTGAAGCTTTCTTT

V gene: TRBV5-1
D gene: TRBD1
J gene: TRBJ2-5
clone size: .
CDR3 protein: CASSPQGASETQYF
CDR3 DNA: TGCGCCAGCAGCCCCCAGGGGGCATCAGAGACCCAGTACTTC

V gene: TRBV7-2
D gene: .
J gene: TRBJ1-2
clone size: .
CDR3 protein: CASSLASYYGYTF
CDR3 DNA: TGTGCCAGCAGCTTAGCTTCGTATTATGGCTACACCTTC

V gene: TRBV4-3
D gene: .
J gene: TRBJ2-1
clone size: once
CDR3 protein: CASSREETNEQFF
CDR3 DNA: TGCGCCAGCAGCCGGGAGGAAACCAATGAGCAGTTCTTC

V gene: TRBV6-5
D gene: .
J gene: TRBJ2-7
clone size: once
CDR3 protein: CASSSYYEQYF
CDR3 DNA: TGTGCCAGCAGTTCTTACTACGAGCAGTACTTC

V gene: TRBV28
D gene: .
J gene: TRBJ2-2
clone size: .
CDR3 protein: CASSLGPPWTGELFF
CDR3 DNA: TGTGCCAGCAGTTTAGGGCCCCCTTGGACCGGGGAGCTGTTTTTT

V gene: TRBV28
D gene: TRBD1
J gene: TRBJ2-1
clone size: once
CDR3 protein: CASTGGQGEFF
CDR3 DNA: TGTGCCAGCACTGGGGGACAGGGTGAGTTCTTC

V gene: TRBV5-1
D gene: .
J gene: TRBJ2-5
clone size: .
CDR3 protein: CASSFTGRSETQYF
CDR3 DNA: TGCGCCAGCAGCTTCACAGGGAGATCGGAGACCCAGTACTTC

V gene: TRBV5-8
D gene: TRBD1
J gene: TRBJ2-7
clone size: .
CDR3 protein: CASNAGTGSYEQYF
CDR3 DNA: TGTGCCAGCAATGCCGGGACAGGGTCGTACGAGCAGTACTTC

V gene: TRBV5-8
D gene: .
J gene: TRBJ1-6
clone size: few
CDR3 protein: CASSPYSSYNSPLHF
CDR3 DNA: TGTGCCAGCAGCCCGTATAGCTCCTATAATTCACCCCTCCACTTT

V gene: TRBV5-6
D gene: .
J gene: TRBJ2-7
clone size: .
CDR3 protein: CASSLGWRSKQYF
CDR3 DNA: TGTGCCAGCAGCTTGGGTTGGAGGAGCAAGCAGTACTTC

V gene: TRBV11-2
D gene: .
J gene: TRBJ2-7
clone size: many
CDR3 protein: CASSPSTRSYEQYF
CDR3 DNA: TGTGCCAGCAGCCCCTCGACTCGTTCCTACGAGCAGTACTTC

V gene: TRBV6-5
D gene: .
J gene: TRBJ1-2
clone size: .
CDR3 protein: CASSYSTGRGGYGYTF
CDR3 DNA: TGTGCCAGCAGTTACTCGACGGGGCGCGGGGGCTATGGCTACACCTTC

V gene: TRBV12-3/TRBV12-4
D gene: .
J gene: TRBJ1-2
clone size: .
CDR3 protein: CASSSSGYGYTF
CDR3 DNA: TGTGCCAGCAGTTCATCCGGCTATGGCTACACCTTC

V gene: TRBV3-1/TRBV3-2
D gene: .
J gene: TRBJ1-1
clone size: few
CDR3 protein: CASSQDLTRQAFF
CDR3 DNA: TGTGCCAGCAGCCAAGATCTTACCAGGCAAGCTTTCTTT

V gene: TRBV28
D gene: TRBD1
J gene: TRBJ1-5
clone size: .
CDR3 protein: CASSPQTGHNQPQHF
CDR3 DNA: TGTGCCAGCAGTCCTCAGACAGGGCACAATCAGCCCCAGCATTTT